These 17 T cell receptor beta chains were sequenced from one sample in a study of CD4 T cells in relation to SARS-CoV-2 and coronaviruses listed by TCRdb under 2021. CD4+ T cells from unexposed donors were collected before the COVID-19 pandemic (2011-2018). Libraries came from the immunoSEQ multiplex PCR assay. The immuneACCESS repertoire file appears here via TCRdb, limited to in-frame rearrangements. These files lack a portion of the clones; in checked studies, under half of the deficit traces to unresolved V genes, and the cause of the others is not known. Present in this sample are some 68,000 clones, more than 85% of which were seen just once. The ten largest clones capture approximately 0.25% of the sample. Sequencing was carried out using naive CD4+ T cells from PBMCs. The sample's cell subset or site label, decoded: naive CD4+ T cells isolated by negative enrichment. The receptor set was obtained from a human donor in good health.

V and J are TRBV5-5 and TRBJ1-5; D is undetermined. The length of the CDR3 is 15 residues. The V end lost 0 bases, the J end lost 7 bases, and 14 bases lay between the germline ends. Per the germline V gene, CDR1 is SGHKS and CDR2 is YYEKEE (reference sequence). The CDR3 loop is CASSLVAGKDQPQHF. The CDR3 DNA reads as TGTGCCAGCAGCTTGGTAGCTGGGAAGGACCAGCCCCAGCATTTT.

The J gene is TRBJ2-1, the V gene TRBV30; the D is unclear. Trimming took off 8 bases at V and 0 bases at J, with 14 bases between the two ends. The germline V gene encodes CDR1 GTSNPN and CDR2 SVGIG (reference sequence). This CDR3 contains 14 residues. The DNA for the CDR3 is TGTGCCGGAAAGGCATCCAGCTCCTACAATGAGCAGTTCTTC. Its protein product is CAGKASSSYNEQFF.

The rearrangement uses TRBV5-4 and TRBJ2-5; 13 bases match TRBD2. Looked up from germline, CDR1 is SGHNT and CDR2 is YYREEE (reference sequence). The ends lost 2 bases at V and 7 bases at J; junction bases unmatched: 2. CDR3 length: 14 residues. This CDR3 is CASSLGTSGATQYF. CDR3 DNA sequence: TGTGCCAGCAGCTTAGGGACTAGCGGGGCGACCCAGTACTTC. The whole variable domain, remainder taken from reference TRBV5-4 and TRBJ2-5, is ETGVTQSPTHLIKTRGQQVTLRCSSQSGHNTVSWYQQALGQGPQFIFQYYREEENGRGNFPPRFSGLQFPNYSSELNVNALELDDSALYLCASSLGTSGATQYFGPGTRLLVL.

The V call is TRBV28, the J call TRBJ1-3; no clear D gene. Per the germline V gene, CDR1 is MDHEN and CDR2 is SYDVKM. The CDR3 is made up of 16 amino acids. V lost 2 bases and J lost 0, with 11 bases in between. The CDR3: CASSLTHTYSGNTIYF. The CDR3 DNA reads as TGTGCCAGCAGTTTAACGCACACCTACTCTGGAAACACCATATATTTT.

The V call is TRBV30, the J call TRBJ1-5; D uncertain. CDR1 is GTSNPN, CDR2 SVGIG, per germline (reference sequence). This CDR3 is built from 14 residues. Deletions cut 0 bases from V and 6 bases from J, with 12 bases between. The CDR3 nucleotides read TGTGCCTGGAGTGTCAGGAGGTTAGGTCAGCCCCAGCATTTT. Its protein product is CAWSVRRLGQPQHF. Supplemented by reference TRBV30 and TRBJ1-5, the full variable domain reads SQTIHQWPATLVQPVGSPLSLECTVEGTSNPNLYWYRQAAGRGLQLLFYSVGIGQISSEVPQNLSASRPQDRQFILSSKKLLLSDSGFYLCAWSVRRLGQPQHFGDGTRLSIL.

The chain joins TRBV4-1 to TRBJ1-1; D not certain. Trimming cost V 1 base and J 0 bases, with 9 bases left between them. Germline CDR1 reads MGHRA; CDR2 reads YSYEKL. This CDR3 spans 15 amino acids. In DNA, the CDR3 is TGCGCCAGCAGCCAAGTGGGCAACCTGAACACTGAAGCTTTCTTT. Translating it yields CASSQVGNLNTEAFF.

Worth noting for this clone: Within the sample, other DNA sequences also encode this same CDR3. The rearrangement joins TRBV3-1 (or the pseudogene TRBV3-2) to TRBJ1-2; D is unresolved. The germline V gene has CDR1 LGHDT and CDR2 YNNKEL (reference sequence). V was clipped by 1 base and J by 2 bases, with 11 bases between them. The length of the CDR3 is 15 residues. CDR3: CASSQVLGGNYGYTF. The CDR3 DNA is TGTGCCAGCAGCCAAGTTCTTGGAGGAAACTATGGCTACACCTTC.

The chain links TRBV6-2 or TRBV6-3 to TRBJ2-1; 7 bases agree with TRBD1. The CDR3 covers 13 residues. V lost 0 bases and J lost 9; bases outside the gene matches: 2. From germline, CDR1 is MNHEY and CDR2 SVGEGT. CDR3 in DNA: TGTGCCAGCAGTTACTCGGCAGGGGGTGAGCAGTTCTTC. It translates to CASSYSAGGEQFF.

The CDR3 DNA sequence: TGTGCCGGTAGCGGGGGGGCTTTCGAGACCCAGTACTTC. Translated: CAGSGGAFETQYF. J is TRBJ2-5 and V is TRBV6-5; 11 bases line up with TRBD2. The CDR3 loop spans 13 amino acids. V was clipped by 11 bases and J by 5 bases; unmatched bases: 7. CDR1 MNHEY and CDR2 SVGAGI come from the germline V gene.

The chain joins TRBV5-1 to TRBJ2-5; TRBD1 might be the D (5 bases). The CDR3 loop spans 13 amino acids. CDR1 SGHRS and CDR2 YFSETQ come from the germline V gene. Trimming removed 0 bases from V and 5 bases from J, with 8 bases in between. The CDR3 DNA reads TGCGCCAGCAGCTTGGGGACACGGGAGACCCAGTACTTC. Translated: CASSLGTRETQYF.

The CDR3 nucleotides read TGCGCCAGCAGCTTGGGCGGGAATGAAAAACTGTTTTTT. This sequence encodes CASSLGGNEKLFF. The V call is TRBV5-1, the J call TRBJ1-4; D is unresolved. The V end was cut by 0 bases, the J end by 5 bases, with 5 bases between. This CDR3 has 13 amino acids. Germline CDR1 reads SGHRS; CDR2 reads YFSETQ.

This chain's CDR3 is CASSQGTGPYEQYF. DNA of the CDR3: TGTGCCAGCAGCCAAGGGACAGGCCCCTACGAGCAGTACTTC. The chain couples TRBV3-1 (or the pseudogene TRBV3-2) to TRBJ2-7, with 7 bases lining up with TRBD1. With 1 base clipped from V and 2 bases from J, the junction kept 2 bases outside the gene matches. Germline values: CDR1 LGHDT, CDR2 YNNKEL (reference sequence). The CDR3 spans 14 residues.

This clone was recorded a few times. The chain carries TRBV5-4 and TRBJ1-6; possibly TRBD1 for D (5 bases). V was trimmed by 4 bases and J by 6 bases, leaving 14 bases between them. Germline V gene lookup returns CDR1 SGHNT and CDR2 YYREEE (reference sequence). The CDR3 is made up of 15 amino acids. The CDR3 nucleotides read TGTGCCAGCAGCCCGGCAGGGCCGACTAATTCACCCCTCCACTTT. This encodes CASSPAGPTNSPLHF.

The table lists this clone with a count of one. The rearrangement uses TRBV6-5 and TRBJ2-7; 8 bases are shared with TRBD1. CDR3 length: 14 residues. The germline gives CDR1 MNHEY, CDR2 SVGAGI. J was trimmed by 4 bases and V by 5 bases; bases with no gene match: 7. The CDR3 DNA reads TGTGCCAGCAGTCTACAGGGGGAACGGTACGAGCAGTACTTC. Translated: CASSLQGERYEQYF.

The V call is TRBV27, the J call TRBJ2-1; 7 nucleotides line up with TRBD2. V lost 5 bases and J lost 0; bases outside the gene matches: 4. The germline gives CDR1 MNHEY, CDR2 SMNVEV (reference sequence). The CDR3 is 15 residues long. The CDR3 sequence is CASSDRDYSYNEQFF. For the CDR3, the DNA is TGTGCCAGCAGTGACCGGGACTACTCCTACAATGAGCAGTTCTTC.

The V gene is TRBV4-1, the J gene TRBJ2-5; 10 nucleotides match TRBD2. Germline V gives CDR1 MGHRA, CDR2 YSYEKL. The CDR3 loop spans 16 amino acids. Trimming at V came to 3 bases and at J to 2 bases, leaving 6 bases not matched to a gene. The CDR3, as DNA: TGCGCCAGCAGCCAGTGGCCAGCGGGGGGGCAAGAGACCCAGTACTTC. This gives the protein CASSQWPAGGQETQYF.

The chain carries TRBV3-1 (or the pseudogene TRBV3-2) and TRBJ2-2; D may be TRBD1 (5 bases). This CDR3 has 13 residues. Germline CDR1 and CDR2: LGHDT and YNNKEL (reference sequence). V dropped 6 bases and J dropped 9 bases, with 14 bases sitting between them. The CDR3 reads CASRRQSSWELFF. The CDR3, as DNA: TGTGCCAGCAGACGACAGAGCTCCTGGGAGCTGTTTTTT.